This TCR beta chain was observed in a study of siplizumab effects on memory and regulatory T cells. Points from the study as a whole: The naive T cell population seemed more diverse than memory cells and seemed a major contributor to the alloresponse. Most alloreactive clones went unmapped to unstimulated subsets; only a minor fraction mapped. Siplizumab led to significantly less abundant alloreactive sequences that could be traced back to unstimulated CD4+ memory cells.

Profiling relied on immunoSEQ multiplex PCR, and the TCRdb table lists in-frame clones only, not all of them. The table lists approximately 100,000 clones, around 93% of them singletons. Germline loops: CDR1 MNHEY, CDR2 SVGAGI. Trimming pared 4 bases from V and 6 bases from J, leaving 13 bases between. The CDR3 covers 13 residues. Comment on this clone: As yet, its antigen is unknown.

The TCR was taken from a human donor in good health. Sequencing was performed on non-Treg CD4+ T cells sorted from blood. The rearrangement links TRBV6-5 to TRBJ2-7, with D unclear. The CDR3 sequence is CASSFGPLVEQYF. For the CDR3, the DNA is TGTGCCAGCAGTTTTGGTCCTTTAGTCGAGCAGTACTTC.